A single sample gave rise to the 27 T cell receptor beta chains below, sequenced in a study of response to subunit inactivated influenza vaccine. MiXCR, run by TCRdb on the RT-PCR reads, gives a single entry per CDR3 protein. This sample has 650,000 to 800,000 distinct CDR3 sequences; over 11% occur once, and the top ten carry 5.5% to 8%. Here the sequenced sample was PBMCs from blood, taken roughly 15 days before vaccination. All receptors come from a man over 45 who received an inactivated influenza vaccine.

This clonotype was recorded a few times. The V gene is TRBV5-1, the J gene TRBJ2-1; 11 bases are shared with TRBD2. Germline V gene data show CDR1 as SGHRS and CDR2 as YFSETQ. V lost 1 base to trimming and J lost 10 bases; unmatched junction nucleotides: 7. The CDR3 has 15 amino acids. The CDR3 sequence is CASSLTGTSGGEQFF. The CDR3 DNA reads TGCGCCAGCAGCTTGACCGGGACTAGCGGCGGCGAGCAGTTCTTC.

At least ten counts were recorded for this clonotype. The chain has TRBV7-2 and TRBJ2-6, with D hard to call. The CDR3 sequence is 14 residues long. Trimming removed 1 base at V and 4 bases at J, with 5 bases between. Germline CDR1 is SGHTA and CDR2 is FQGNSA. CDR3 amino acids: CASSLVGGANVLTF. The CDR3, as DNA: TGTGCCAGCAGCTTAGTGGGGGGGGCCAACGTCCTGACTTTC.

The chain links TRBV6-2 or TRBV6-3 to TRBJ2-7; 9 positions match TRBD1. Germline values: CDR1 MNHEY, CDR2 SVGEGT. Trimming took 5 bases from V and 4 from J; bases not matched to a gene: 15. This CDR3 region has 17 residues. In nucleotides, the CDR3 is TGTGCCAGCAGTCGAATTAAACTCGGGACAGGGAGTTACGAGCAGTACTTC. Translation gives CASSRIKLGTGSYEQYF.

This clonotype was recorded many times. This chain connects TRBV9 to TRBJ2-1; D gene ambiguous. Trimming pared 3 bases from V and 5 bases from J, leaving 6 bases between. This CDR3 is 12 amino acids long. Germline V lookup: CDR1 SGDLS, CDR2 YYNGEE. In nucleotides, the CDR3 is TGTGCCAGCAGCGCAACAGACAATGAGCAGTTCTTC. Amino acids: CASSATDNEQFF.

This clonotype showed up just a few times. V usage is TRBV7-2 and J usage is TRBJ2-4, with D hard to call. The V end lost 5 bases, the J end lost 7 bases, and 12 bases lay between the germline ends. Germline lookup yields CDR1 SGHTA and CDR2 FQGNSA. This CDR3 is built from 13 residues. The CDR3 nucleotides are TGTGCCAGCAGCCGCGACAAGGCTAACATTCAGTACTTC. It codes for CASSRDKANIQYF. The full variable domain, with the rest looked up from reference TRBV7-2 and TRBJ2-4, is GAGVSQSPSNKVTEKGKDVELRCDPISGHTALYWYRQSLGQGLEFLIYFQGNSAPDKSGLPSDRFSAERTGGSVSTLTIQRTQQEDSAVYLCASSRDKANIQYFGAGTRLSVL.

This clonotype was counted at least ten times. V gene TRBV5-1 combines with J gene TRBJ2-7, with a tentative D call TRBD2 (6 bases). Trimming stripped 0 bases from V and 2 bases from J, with 9 bases between. The CDR3 length is 14 residues. Looked up from germline, CDR1 is SGHRS and CDR2 is YFSETQ. CDR3 DNA: TGCGCCAGCAGCTTGGGCCCGGGGGCCTACGAGCAGTACTTC. Translating gives CASSLGPGAYEQYF.

The rearrangement uses TRBV24-1 and TRBJ1-5; D is uncertain. Germline CDR1 reads KGHDR; CDR2 reads SFDVKD. The CDR3 is made up of 14 amino acids. The germline V and J ends were trimmed by 5 bases and 6 bases, with 13 bases remaining between them. CDR3 in amino acids: CATSAGILGQPQHF. CDR3 sequence (DNA): TGTGCCACCAGTGCTGGGATTCTTGGTCAGCCCCAGCATTTT.

This clonotype appeared a few times. The chain uses TRBV29-1 and TRBJ2-7, with 7 bases aligning to TRBD1. J gave up 1 base and V 5 bases, and 8 bases lay outside the gene matches. Germline V lookup: CDR1 SQVTM, CDR2 ANQGSEA. The CDR3 contains 14 residues. The CDR3 coding sequence is TGCAGCGTTCGTCCGGGACAGCGGTCCTACGAGCAGTACTTC. As protein: CSVRPGQRSYEQYF.

The CDR3 DNA reads TGTGCCAGCAGTCGGGGGGTAGGGTTCCAAGAGACCCAGTACTTC. The encoded protein is CASSRGVGFQETQYF. The V and J genes are TRBV7-2 and TRBJ2-5, with 7 bases lining up with TRBD2. The V segment lost 6 bases and the J segment 1 base; nucleotides outside the gene matches: 8. This CDR3 has 15 residues. Germline V lookup: CDR1 SGHTA, CDR2 FQGNSA.

The chain employs TRBV5-1 and TRBJ2-3, with D hard to call. Trimming removed 0 bases at V and 6 bases at J, with 14 bases between. The CDR3 has 15 amino acids. The V gene's germline CDR1 is SGHRS and CDR2 YFSETQ. CDR3 in DNA: TGCGCCAGCAGCTTGGAATCTGGGTTTGGGGATACGCAGTATTTT. This translates into CASSLESGFGDTQYF.

The chain employs TRBV10-3 and TRBJ2-3; no definite D call. CDR3 length equals 15 residues. The germline CDR1 and CDR2 sequences are ENHRY and SYGVKD. The V end was cut by 0 bases, the J end by 0 bases, with 7 bases between. The CDR3 region is CAISESSASTDTQYF. The DNA for the CDR3 is TGTGCCATCAGTGAGTCGAGCGCTAGCACAGATACGCAGTATTTT.

This clonotype was seen many times. The chain uses TRBV5-1 and TRBJ2-6; D remains ambiguous. Trimming took 0 bases from V and 1 from J, leaving 8 bases between them. The CDR3 has 16 residues. Germline CDR1 reads SGHRS; CDR2 reads YFSETQ. CDR3 protein: CASSLAMGSGANVLTF. CDR3 nucleotides: TGCGCCAGCAGCTTGGCCATGGGTTCTGGGGCCAACGTCCTGACTTTC.

This clonotype was seen a few times. The rearrangement links TRBV9 to TRBJ2-1; D is unresolved. Germline CDR1 is SGDLS and CDR2 is YYNGEE. This CDR3 has 14 amino acids. Trimming shortened V by 1 base and J by 8 bases, and 13 bases separated the two germline ends. CDR3 sequence (DNA): TGTGCCAGCAGCGTAAGTAGCCTTTTCGATGAGCAGTTCTTC. Its protein product is CASSVSSLFDEQFF.

The V call is TRBV7-9, the J call TRBJ2-7; 7 nucleotides agree with TRBD2. Germline trimming cut 1 base from V and 5 bases from J; bases unmatched to any gene: 11. CDR1 SEHNR and CDR2 FQNEAQ come from the germline V gene (reference sequence). This CDR3 is 16 amino acids long. The CDR3 loop reads CASSLVSGGWANEQYF. The CDR3 DNA is TGTGCCAGCAGCTTAGTGTCCGGGGGGTGGGCTAACGAGCAGTACTTC.

The chain joins TRBV9 to TRBJ2-3; 9 nucleotides align to TRBD2. Germline V CDR1 and CDR2: SGDLS, YYNGEE. Trimming at V came to 1 base and at J to 2 bases, leaving 5 bases not matched to a gene. This CDR3 contains 16 residues. CDR3: CASSVNKREATDTQYF. The DNA of the CDR3 is TGTGCCAGCAGCGTAAATAAGCGGGAGGCCACAGATACGCAGTATTTT.

This clonotype was counted only a few times. The chain is built from TRBV29-1 and TRBJ2-7, with 8 nucleotides matching TRBD2. The germline V gene encodes CDR1 SQVTM and CDR2 ANQGSEA. The V and J ends lost 7 bases and 13 bases, in that order; junction bases with no gene match: 12. The CDR3 is 11 residues long. CDR3 in DNA: TGCAGCGCTGAGTTAGCGGGATTCGTCTACTTC. This gives the protein CSAELAGFVYF.

This clonotype was observed a handful of times. The chain couples TRBV7-3 to TRBJ2-3; 9 bases match TRBD2. V dropped 4 bases and J dropped 9; count of bases not matched to a gene: 14. This CDR3 has 16 amino acids. Germline loops: CDR1 SGHTA, CDR2 FQGTGA. CDR3 in amino acids: CASSSSPRAGGGTQYF. In nucleotides, the CDR3 is TGTGCCAGCAGCTCTTCCCCCCGAGCGGGAGGAGGAACGCAGTATTTT.

The gene calls are TRBV7-9 and TRBJ2-3, with TRBD2 matching 8 bases. The germline gives CDR1 SEHNR, CDR2 FQNEAQ (reference sequence). V was clipped by 3 bases and J by 4 bases; unmatched bases: 9. This CDR3 is 16 amino acids long. The CDR3 protein is CASSFGGARGADTQYF. DNA for the CDR3: TGTGCCAGCAGCTTCGGGGGGGCGCGTGGTGCAGATACGCAGTATTTT.

The chain uses TRBV3-1 and TRBJ2-1, with D unresolved. The CDR3 has 15 amino acids. Looked up from germline, CDR1 is LGHDT and CDR2 is YNNKEL (reference sequence). Trimming stripped 0 bases from V and 1 base from J, with 7 bases between. The CDR3 reads CASSQDRNSYNEQFF. The CDR3 DNA reads TGTGCCAGCAGCCAAGACAGGAATTCCTACAATGAGCAGTTCTTC.

The chain has TRBV15 and TRBJ2-5, with 8 bases matching TRBD2. Germline CDR1 and CDR2: LNHNV and YYDKDF (reference sequence). V dropped 4 bases and J dropped 4; count of bases not matched to a gene: 17. CDR3 length: 18 amino acids. CDR3 loop: CATSTTGGQSPRSETQYF. In DNA form, the CDR3 reads TGTGCCACCAGCACCACGGGGGGGCAGTCCCCTAGGTCAGAGACCCAGTACTTC.

In its sample, this clonotype was seen a few times. The rearrangement links TRBV29-1 to TRBJ2-7; D possibly corresponds to TRBD2 (6 bases). V shed 6 bases and J shed 3 bases, with 15 bases lying between them. The CDR3 has 13 amino acids. Germline values: CDR1 SQVTM, CDR2 ANQGSEA. CDR3 residues: CSVRSGENYEQYF. The CDR3 DNA reads TGCAGCGTACGTTCGGGGGAAAACTACGAGCAGTACTTC.

Only a few counts were recorded for this clonotype. This sequence joins TRBV5-1 and TRBJ2-7; 10 bases align to TRBD1. Unmatched junction bases numbered 4, after V lost 2 bases and J lost 5 bases. The length of the CDR3 is 14 residues. The germline gives CDR1 SGHRS, CDR2 YFSETQ. The CDR3 nucleotides are TGCGCCAGCAGCTTTATTGGGACAGGGGACGAGCAGTACTTC. Amino acids: CASSFIGTGDEQYF.

This clonotype was counted many times. The chain couples TRBV12-3 or TRBV12-4 to TRBJ2-2; perhaps TRBD1 as D (5 bases). The CDR3 totals 15 residues. The ends were cut back, 5 bases at V and 7 bases at J, with 17 bases in the middle. CDR3 loop: CASSLRRVKGGELFF. As DNA, the CDR3 is TGTGCCAGCAGTCTCCGCAGGGTCAAGGGCGGGGAGCTGTTTTTT.

This clonotype was seen only a few times. The J gene is TRBJ2-7, the V gene TRBV7-2; possibly TRBD1 for D (6 bases). V shed 5 bases and J shed 11 bases, with 19 bases lying between them. Germline-derived CDR1 and CDR2 are SGHTA and FQGNSA. CDR3 length equals 13 residues. The CDR3 reads CASSGKEQGVKYF. Written as DNA, the CDR3 is TGTGCCAGCAGCGGGAAAGAACAGGGAGTAAAGTACTTC.

This chain connects TRBV30 to TRBJ1-2, with no clear D. In germline, CDR1 is GTSNPN, CDR2 SVGIG (reference sequence). The CDR3 runs 14 residues. Trimming took off 4 bases at V and 0 bases at J, with 12 bases between the two ends. The CDR3 spells CAWMGGRSNYGYTF. The CDR3 coding sequence is TGTGCCTGGATGGGCGGACGATCTAACTATGGCTACACCTTC.

The chain carries TRBV12-3 or TRBV12-4 and TRBJ2-7, with D perhaps matching TRBD1 (5 bases). Deletions cut 7 bases from V and 6 bases from J, with 10 bases between. The CDR3 sequence is 11 residues long. This CDR3 reads CASTRDGEQYF. The CDR3 DNA is TGTGCCAGCACCAGGGATGGCGAGCAGTACTTC.

The V and J genes are TRBV19 and TRBJ2-1, with 7 bases identical to TRBD2. Germline values: CDR1 LNHDA, CDR2 SQIVND (reference sequence). The CDR3 is made up of 17 amino acids. V dropped 4 bases and J dropped 4; count of bases not matched to a gene: 13. This CDR3 reads CASSTQRGASGYNEQFF. The CDR3 DNA reads TGTGCCAGTAGTACCCAGCGTGGGGCTAGCGGATACAATGAGCAGTTCTTC.